These T cell receptor beta chains were read from a single sample in a study of blood T cell repertoires in COVID-19. Data came from immunoSEQ multiplex PCR; TCRdb stores just in-frame clones and leaves some out. The table shows 55,000 to 60,000 clones, with approximately 81% occurring only once. Sequencing was carried out using peripheral blood. These receptors came from a man aged 35-49 years with active COVID-19. Both conserved end residues are part of each CDR3. The order of the fields is clone size, D gene, V gene, J gene, CDR3 DNA, CDR3 protein. D genes are given only for firm matches. Clone size is not always given. Where it is, it says once, few, many or a class for expanded clones.

size: .; D: TRBD1; V: TRBV4-1; J: TRBJ1-2; DNA: TGCGCCAGCAGCTTACAGGGGCTGGGGGCTGGCTACACCTTC; CDR3: CASSLQGLGAGYTF
size: .; D: TRBD1; V: TRBV12-5; J: TRBJ2-7; DNA: TGTGCTAGTGGTTTGGTAAGGGGACAGGGAAATCACGAGCAGTACTTC; CDR3: CASGLVRGQGNHEQYF
size: once; D: TRBD2; V: TRBV4-1; J: TRBJ2-1; DNA: TGCGCCAGCAGAACGGGACTAGCGGGAGTTGATGAGCAGTTCTTC; CDR3: CASRTGLAGVDEQFF
size: .; D: TRBD1; V: TRBV15; J: TRBJ1-1; DNA: TGTGCCACCAGCAGCCGGACAGGACTAAACATTGAAGCTTTCTTT; CDR3: CATSSRTGLNIEAFF
size: .; D: .; V: TRBV19; J: TRBJ2-7; DNA: TGTGCCAGTAGTATGGTTGGGGCGGCAGACTACGAGCAGTACTTC; CDR3: CASSMVGAADYEQYF
size: .; D: .; V: TRBV6-1; J: TRBJ1-4; DNA: TGTGCCAGCAGTGAAAGACTACTGGGGGAAAAACTGTTTTTT; CDR3: CASSERLLGEKLFF
size: .; D: .; V: TRBV30; J: TRBJ1-5; DNA: TGTGCCTGGGGGCGGGCGGGGCAGCCCCAGCATTTT; CDR3: CAWGRAGQPQHF
size: .; D: .; V: TRBV5-1; J: TRBJ1-1; DNA: TGCGCCAGCAGCTCCTCCATGGGGGCGACTGAAGCTTTCTTT; CDR3: CASSSSMGATEAFF
size: .; D: TRBD2; V: TRBV9; J: TRBJ2-3; DNA: TGTGCCAGCAGCCCGGCTAGCGGGAGCACAGATACGCAGTATTTT; CDR3: CASSPASGSTDTQYF
size: .; D: TRBD1; V: TRBV5-4; J: TRBJ1-3; DNA: TGTGCCAGCAGCCGGAGGCAGGGGGTCTCTGGAAACACCATATATTTT; CDR3: CASSRRQGVSGNTIYF
size: .; D: .; V: TRBV28; J: TRBJ2-3; DNA: TGTGCCAGCAGTTTGGACCGAGACAGCTCAGATACGCAGTATTTT; CDR3: CASSLDRDSSDTQYF
size: .; D: .; V: TRBV27; J: TRBJ2-7; DNA: TGTGCCAGCAGTTTCAGGCCGAACTACGAGCAGTACTTC; CDR3: CASSFRPNYEQYF
size: .; D: .; V: TRBV7-8; J: TRBJ1-1; DNA: TGTGCCAGCAGCTTAGCTCGGGGGGCGCTGACTGAAGCTTTCTTT; CDR3: CASSLARGALTEAFF
size: .; D: .; V: TRBV6-5; J: TRBJ2-3; DNA: TGTGCCAGCAGTTACTCAGATTGGGGAGGCACAGATACGCAGTATTTT; CDR3: CASSYSDWGGTDTQYF
size: .; D: TRBD1; V: TRBV5-1; J: TRBJ1-2; DNA: TGCGCCAGCAGCTTGGGGGGGACAGGGAACTATGGCTACACCTTC; CDR3: CASSLGGTGNYGYTF
size: .; D: TRBD1; V: TRBV5-1; J: TRBJ1-3; DNA: TGCGCCAGCAGCGCGACAGGGCCCGGAGACACCATATATTTT; CDR3: CASSATGPGDTIYF
size: .; D: TRBD2; V: TRBV4-2; J: TRBJ2-7; DNA: TGTGCCAGCAGCCAAGATGCGGGGGGTCCTTACGAGCAGTACTTC; CDR3: CASSQDAGGPYEQYF
size: .; D: .; V: TRBV5-1; J: TRBJ2-3; DNA: TGCGCCAGCAGCTTGAAAGCGGGCCCTAGCACAGATACGCAGTATTTT; CDR3: CASSLKAGPSTDTQYF
size: .; D: TRBD2; V: TRBV6-5; J: TRBJ2-7; DNA: TGTGCCAGCGGCCCCCGGGCGGGAGAGGAAGAGCAGTACTTC; CDR3: CASGPRAGEEEQYF
size: .; D: .; V: TRBV19; J: TRBJ1-2; DNA: TGTGCCAGTAGTATACCCGCAGCTAACTATGGCTACACCTTC; CDR3: CASSIPAANYGYTF
size: .; D: TRBD1; V: TRBV15; J: TRBJ1-4; DNA: TGTGCCACCAGCAGAGCGCGGACAGGGGATAGGAAAGAAAAACTGTTTTTT; CDR3: CATSRARTGDRKEKLFF
size: .; D: .; V: TRBV28; J: TRBJ1-2; DNA: TGTGCCAGCAGGGGGGACGTGGGGGAGGGCTATGGCTACACCTTC; CDR3: CASRGDVGEGYGYTF
size: .; D: .; V: TRBV5-1; J: TRBJ2-5; DNA: TGCGCCAGCAGCTTGGGCGAGCAGCCAGGGGAGACCCAGTACTTC; CDR3: CASSLGEQPGETQYF
size: .; D: .; V: TRBV2; J: TRBJ2-2; DNA: TGTGCCAGCCGCGACGTCAGCCGACAGGCGAACACCGGGGAGCTGTTTTTT; CDR3: CASRDVSRQANTGELFF
size: .; D: .; V: TRBV7-6; J: TRBJ1-5; DNA: TGTGCCAGCAGCTTATCGGTCGCAGGGGATCGCCAGCCCCAGCATTTT; CDR3: CASSLSVAGDRQPQHF
size: few; D: .; V: TRBV5-8; J: TRBJ1-1; DNA: TGTGCCAGCAGCTTGGCCGGCAGGGGCACTGAAGCTTTCTTT; CDR3: CASSLAGRGTEAFF
size: .; D: .; V: TRBV10-3; J: TRBJ1-6; DNA: TGTGCCATCAGTGACGGGCAGGGAACTTCACCCCTCCACTTT; CDR3: CAISDGQGTSPLHF
size: .; D: TRBD1; V: TRBV7-3; J: TRBJ1-2; DNA: TGTGCCAGCAGCCCGACAGGGGGCCTTGGCTACACCTTC; CDR3: CASSPTGGLGYTF
size: once; D: TRBD2; V: TRBV24-1; J: TRBJ2-2; DNA: TGTGCCACTAGGACTAGCGGGAGCACCGGGGAGCTGTTTTTT; CDR3: CATRTSGSTGELFF
size: .; D: TRBD1; V: TRBV5-1; J: TRBJ2-2; DNA: TGCGCCAGCACCACCGGGACAGGGGCTTCCCTGAACACCGGGGAGCTGTTTTTT; CDR3: CASTTGTGASLNTGELFF
size: .; D: TRBD2; V: TRBV7-3; J: TRBJ2-5; DNA: TGTGCCAGCAGCTTAAACGCGGGAGGGCCGAAGGAGACCCAGTACTTC; CDR3: CASSLNAGGPKETQYF
size: few; D: TRBD2; V: TRBV7-6; J: TRBJ2-7; DNA: TGTGCCAGCAGCTTAGCGGGACTAGCGGACCTGGGCCTCGAGCAGTACTTC; CDR3: CASSLAGLADLGLEQYF
size: .; D: .; V: TRBV19; J: TRBJ1-4; DNA: TGTGCCAGTAGCCCGACCGCGGGGGACTTTGAGGAAAAACTGTTTTTT; CDR3: CASSPTAGDFEEKLFF
size: .; D: TRBD1; V: TRBV6-1; J: TRBJ2-1; DNA: TGTGCCAGCAGTGCTGAACGGGACAGTAATTTTAGGGATGAGCAGTTCTTC; CDR3: CASSAERDSNFRDEQFF
size: few; D: TRBD1; V: TRBV6-5; J: TRBJ2-7; DNA: TGTGCCAGCGGGACGGGACAGGCCTTCTCCTACGAGCAGTACTTC; CDR3: CASGTGQAFSYEQYF
size: few; D: TRBD2; V: TRBV18; J: TRBJ2-7; DNA: TGTGCCAGCTCCCGGGATGGCGGGAGAAGCGAGCAGTACTTC; CDR3: CASSRDGGRSEQYF
size: .; D: .; V: TRBV19; J: TRBJ1-4; DNA: TGTGCCAGTAGTGAACCGGGGCGCGGGGATGAAAAACTGTTTTTT; CDR3: CASSEPGRGDEKLFF
size: .; D: .; V: TRBV7-8; J: TRBJ2-2; DNA: TGTGCCAGCAGCTCCTGGACCGGACTTAACACCGGGGAGCTGTTTTTT; CDR3: CASSSWTGLNTGELFF
size: .; D: TRBD1; V: TRBV19; J: TRBJ2-1; DNA: TGTGCCAGTAGTATAGGGACAGGGTGGGAGCAGTTCTTC; CDR3: CASSIGTGWEQFF
size: .; D: .; V: TRBV15; J: TRBJ1-2; DNA: TGTGCCACCAGCAGCGGGTCATTTCTTTATGGCTACACCTTC; CDR3: CATSSGSFLYGYTF
size: .; D: TRBD2; V: TRBV5-1; J: TRBJ2-7; DNA: TGCGCCAGCAGCTTATTTCTGCTAGCGGGAAGCTCCTACGAGCAGTACTTC; CDR3: CASSLFLLAGSSYEQYF
size: .; D: TRBD1; V: TRBV3-1/TRBV3-2; J: TRBJ1-4; DNA: TGTGCCAGCAGCCGGGACAGGGATGAAAAACTGTTTTTT; CDR3: CASSRDRDEKLFF
size: .; D: .; V: TRBV3-1/TRBV3-2; J: TRBJ2-2; DNA: TGTGCCAGCAGCCTTAGCGTTAACACCGGGGAGCTGTTTTTT; CDR3: CASSLSVNTGELFF
size: .; D: .; V: TRBV3-1/TRBV3-2; J: TRBJ2-5; DNA: TGTGCCAGCAGCCAAGATTGGGGGGTCGGTGGGACCCAGTACTTC; CDR3: CASSQDWGVGGTQYF
size: .; D: .; V: TRBV27; J: TRBJ1-4; DNA: TGTGCCAGCAGTTTATTCCAGGGAGGGGAAAAACTGTTTTTT; CDR3: CASSLFQGGEKLFF
size: .; D: TRBD1; V: TRBV12-3/TRBV12-4; J: TRBJ1-1; DNA: TGTGCCAGCACTACACAGGGGCCTGAAGCTTTCTTT; CDR3: CASTTQGPEAFF
size: .; D: TRBD2; V: TRBV28; J: TRBJ2-1; DNA: TGTGCCAGCAGTTCGACTAGGGAGAGAAGGCTAGCGGGAGAACATGAGCAGTTCTTC; CDR3: CASSSTRERRLAGEHEQFF
size: .; D: .; V: TRBV7-9; J: TRBJ2-1; DNA: TGTGCCAGCAGCTTTCGAGACAGGCGTTACAATGAGCAGTTCTTC; CDR3: CASSFRDRRYNEQFF
size: .; D: TRBD2; V: TRBV3-1/TRBV3-2; J: TRBJ2-3; DNA: TGTGCCAGCAGTCTTGGGACTAGCGGATACACAGATACGCAGTATTTT; CDR3: CASSLGTSGYTDTQYF
size: .; D: TRBD2; V: TRBV28; J: TRBJ2-7; DNA: TGTGCCAGCAGTTTAAATTCCTATACTAGCGGGAGAGGCGAGCAGTACTTC; CDR3: CASSLNSYTSGRGEQYF
size: .; D: TRBD1; V: TRBV4-2; J: TRBJ2-1; DNA: TGTGCCAGCAGCCAAGTTGCAGGGGGCATTGTGAATGAGCAGTTCTTC; CDR3: CASSQVAGGIVNEQFF
size: once; D: TRBD1; V: TRBV19; J: TRBJ1-5; DNA: TGTGCCAGTAGTAGTTTGAGAGGGGGCGGGCAGCCCCAGCATTTT; CDR3: CASSSLRGGGQPQHF
size: .; D: .; V: TRBV4-2; J: TRBJ2-2; DNA: TGTGCCAGCAGCCAAGCCCCGGATAGCGCTATCGGGGAGCTGTTTTTT; CDR3: CASSQAPDSAIGELFF
size: .; D: TRBD2; V: TRBV10-3; J: TRBJ2-5; DNA: TGTGCCATCAGTGAGTTAAAAGCGGGAGTAGTAGAGACCCAGTACTTC; CDR3: CAISELKAGVVETQYF
size: .; D: TRBD1; V: TRBV29-1; J: TRBJ2-7; DNA: TGCAGCGTTAGTGCGACAGGGACCTACGAGCAGTACTTC; CDR3: CSVSATGTYEQYF
size: .; D: .; V: TRBV5-1; J: TRBJ1-2; DNA: TGCGCCAGCAGCTTGGGGTCCAGGGACTATGGCTACACCTTC; CDR3: CASSLGSRDYGYTF
size: .; D: .; V: TRBV27; J: TRBJ2-3; DNA: TGTGCCAGCAGTTCTAACACAGATACGCAGTATTTT; CDR3: CASSSNTDTQYF
size: .; D: .; V: TRBV18; J: TRBJ1-5; DNA: TGTGCCAGCTCAGGGACTTCCCCCAATCAGCCCCAGCATTTT; CDR3: CASSGTSPNQPQHF
size: .; D: .; V: TRBV21-1; J: TRBJ2-1; DNA: TGTGCCAGCAGACTAGCGGGAGGGCCAAATGAGCAGTTCTTC; CDR3: CASRLAGGPNEQFF